The next 3 T cell receptor beta chains were all read from a single sample in a study of blood T cell repertoires in COVID-19. This table comes from immunoSEQ multiplex PCR, and its TCRdb copy is limited to in-frame clones, with some not included. The data show fewer than 350,000 clones, around 90% seen once. Sequencing was done on a sample of peripheral blood. These receptors were taken from a man between 18 and 35 years old with active or convalescent COVID-19.

The chain uses TRBV2 and TRBJ2-7, with TRBD1 matching over 7 bases. CDR3 length equals 13 residues. With 4 bases clipped from V and 4 bases from J, the junction kept 4 bases outside the gene matches. Germline values: CDR1 SNHLY, CDR2 FYNNEI. The CDR3 reads CASSGQGFYEQYF. In nucleotides, the CDR3 is TGTGCCAGCAGTGGACAGGGCTTTTACGAGCAGTACTTC.

This clone was seen a handful of times. The chain links TRBV5-5 to TRBJ2-7; TRBD2 matches at 10 bases. With V trimmed by 4 bases and J by 3 bases, 4 bases remained unmatched. CDR1 is SGHKS and CDR2 is YYEKEE in the germline V gene (reference sequence). This CDR3 region has 14 residues. The DNA of the CDR3 is TGTGCCAGCAGCCCCCTAGCGGGGGACTACGAGCAGTACTTC. This gives the protein CASSPLAGDYEQYF.

The rearrangement links TRBV3-1 (or the pseudogene TRBV3-2) to TRBJ1-4, with 10 bases identical to TRBD1. V dropped 0 bases and J dropped 14; count of bases not matched to a gene: 9. Looked up from germline, CDR1 is LGHDT and CDR2 is YNNKEL (reference sequence). The CDR3 spans 15 residues. The CDR3 sequence is CASSQDGTGARPLFF. Written as DNA, the CDR3 is TGTGCCAGCAGCCAAGATGGGACAGGGGCCCGTCCCCTGTTTTTT.